The clone carrying this T cell receptor beta chain appeared many times. This record belongs to a study of human T cells and chemical hapten exposure. It was unfractionated whole blood from which total RNA was extracted. A single record per CDR3 protein comes from TCRdb applying MiXCR to the 5' RACE reads. The data contain around 140,000 distinct CDR3 sequences, about 4% of them seen just once; the ten biggest clones take up over 1.3%. Between the trimmed V and J ends, which lost 1 base and 0 bases, there was a span of 15 bases. Per germline, CDR1 SEHNR and CDR2 FQNEAQ (reference sequence). CDR3 length: 17 residues.

The chain carries TRBV7-9 and TRBJ1-1, with D perhaps matching TRBD1 (6 bases). This TCR came from a female donor in good health. This CDR3 reads CASSLEGRGAMNTEAFF. CDR3 coding DNA: TGTGCCAGCAGCTTAGAGGGGAGGGGGGCGATGAACACTGAAGCTTTCTTT.